This TCR beta chain was obtained from a study of blood T cell dynamics during melanoma immunotherapy. Method: immunoSEQ multiplex PCR; TCRdb's copy keeps in-frame clones and lacks some. The sample has tens of thousands of clones, around 85% seen once. Trimming took off 5 bases at V and 4 bases at J, with 18 bases between the two ends. Germline CDR1 MNHEY, CDR2 SMNVEV (reference sequence). The CDR3 is 16 residues long. Time point defined: pre-treatment baseline. This chain connects TRBV27 to TRBJ1-5; no clear D. The sequencing here drew on blood, taken from a patient treated with checkpoint blockade. This clonotype was sampled from a human donor with melanoma. CDR3 sequence: CASSPAGSRSNQPQHF. The CDR3 bases are TGTGCCAGCAGTCCGGCGGGGTCCCGAAGTAATCAGCCCCAGCATTTT.